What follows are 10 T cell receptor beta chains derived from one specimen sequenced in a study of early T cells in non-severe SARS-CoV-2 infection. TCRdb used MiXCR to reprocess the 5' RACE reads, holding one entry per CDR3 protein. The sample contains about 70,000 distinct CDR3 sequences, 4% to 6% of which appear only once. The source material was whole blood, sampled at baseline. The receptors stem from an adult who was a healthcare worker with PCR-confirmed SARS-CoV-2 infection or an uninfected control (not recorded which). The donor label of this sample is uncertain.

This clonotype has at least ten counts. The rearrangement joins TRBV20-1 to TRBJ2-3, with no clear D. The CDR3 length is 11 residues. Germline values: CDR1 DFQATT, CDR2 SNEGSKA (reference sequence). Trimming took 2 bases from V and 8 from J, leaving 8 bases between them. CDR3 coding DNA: TGCAGTGCTAGAAATGAGGCTACGCAGTATTTT. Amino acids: CSARNEATQYF.

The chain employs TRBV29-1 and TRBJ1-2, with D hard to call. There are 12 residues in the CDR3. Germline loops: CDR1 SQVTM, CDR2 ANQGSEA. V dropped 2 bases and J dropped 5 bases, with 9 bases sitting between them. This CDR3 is CSVEWEVYGYTF. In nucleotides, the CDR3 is TGCAGCGTTGAATGGGAAGTTTATGGCTACACCTTC.

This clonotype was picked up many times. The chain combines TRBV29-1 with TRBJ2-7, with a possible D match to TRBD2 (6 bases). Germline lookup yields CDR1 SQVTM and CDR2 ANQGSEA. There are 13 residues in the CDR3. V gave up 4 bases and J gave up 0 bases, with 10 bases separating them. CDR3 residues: CSVAGVTSYEQYF. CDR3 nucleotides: TGCAGCGTTGCGGGGGTTACCTCCTACGAGCAGTACTTC.

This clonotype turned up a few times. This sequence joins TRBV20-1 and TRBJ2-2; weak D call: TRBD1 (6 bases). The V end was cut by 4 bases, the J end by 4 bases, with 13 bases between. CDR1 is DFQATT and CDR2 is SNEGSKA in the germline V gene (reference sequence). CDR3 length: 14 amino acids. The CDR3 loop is CSAIPTGFTGELFF. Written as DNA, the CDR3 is TGCAGTGCTATACCGACAGGTTTCACCGGGGAGCTGTTTTTT.

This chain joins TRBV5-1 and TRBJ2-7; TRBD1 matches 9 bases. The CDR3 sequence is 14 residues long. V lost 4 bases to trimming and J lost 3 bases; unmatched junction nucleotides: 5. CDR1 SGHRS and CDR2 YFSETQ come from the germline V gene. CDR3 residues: CASSLGTGFYEQYF. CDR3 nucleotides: TGCGCCAGCAGCCTCGGGACAGGGTTCTACGAGCAGTACTTC.

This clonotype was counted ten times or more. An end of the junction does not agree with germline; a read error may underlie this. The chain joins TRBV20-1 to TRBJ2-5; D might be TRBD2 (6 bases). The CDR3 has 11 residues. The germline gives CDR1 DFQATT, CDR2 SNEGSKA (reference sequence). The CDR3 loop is CRARGGETQYF. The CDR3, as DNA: TGCAGGGCTAGAGGAGGGGAGACCCAGTACTTC.

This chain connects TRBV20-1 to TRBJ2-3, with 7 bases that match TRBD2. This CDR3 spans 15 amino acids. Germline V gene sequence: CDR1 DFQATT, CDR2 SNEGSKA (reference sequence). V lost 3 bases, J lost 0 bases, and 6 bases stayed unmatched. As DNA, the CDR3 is TGCAGTGCTAGGTCCACGCGGGGGAGCACAGATACGCAGTATTTT. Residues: CSARSTRGSTDTQYF.

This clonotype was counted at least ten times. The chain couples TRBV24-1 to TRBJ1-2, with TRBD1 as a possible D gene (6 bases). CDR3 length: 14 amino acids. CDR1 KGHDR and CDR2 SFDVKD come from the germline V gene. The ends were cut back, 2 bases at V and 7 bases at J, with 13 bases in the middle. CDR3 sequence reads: CATSDSTGAVGYTF. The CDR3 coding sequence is TGTGCCACCAGTGATTCGACAGGAGCGGTTGGCTACACCTTC.

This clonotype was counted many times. The CDR3, as DNA: TGCAGTGGGGATAGAATCACTGAAGCTTTCTTT. Its translation: CSGDRITEAFF. This chain links TRBV20-1 with TRBJ1-1, with D unclear. CDR1 is DFQATT, CDR2 SNEGSKA, per germline (reference sequence). The CDR3 runs to 11 residues. Between the trimmed V and J ends, which lost 7 bases and 4 bases, there was a span of 10 bases.

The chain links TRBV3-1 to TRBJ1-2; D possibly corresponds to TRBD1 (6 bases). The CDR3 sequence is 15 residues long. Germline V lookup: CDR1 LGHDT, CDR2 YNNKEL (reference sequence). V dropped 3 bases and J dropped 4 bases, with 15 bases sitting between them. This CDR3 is CASSHSGEGVYGYTF. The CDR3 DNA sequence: TGTGCCAGCAGCCATTCCGGGGAGGGGGTCTATGGCTACACCTTC.